Shown below are 31 T cell receptor beta chains from a single sample sequenced in a study of blood T cell repertoires in COVID-19. Clones were sequenced by immunoSEQ multiplex PCR, and TCRdb holds only the in-frame ones, with some missing. The table has approximately 77,000 clones, roughly 80% seen once. The sequencing input was peripheral blood. These receptors were taken from a woman aged 70-85 years with acute or convalescent COVID-19.

J is TRBJ1-4 and V is TRBV11-2; 10 nucleotides agree with TRBD1. Trimming cost V 4 bases and J 8 bases; bases outside gene matches: 4. The CDR3 is made up of 14 amino acids. Germline CDR1 SGHAT, CDR2 FQNNGV. The CDR3 DNA sequence: TGTGCCAGCAGCTCGGACAGGGGGGGGGAAAAACTGTTTTTT. It yields the protein CASSSDRGGEKLFF.

Points on this clone: This specimen includes other DNA sequences encoding the same CDR3. This chain's CDR3 is CASSYGPNTEAFF. In DNA form, the CDR3 reads TGTGCCAGCAGTTACGGGCCAAACACTGAAGCTTTCTTT. This sequence joins TRBV6-2 or TRBV6-3 and TRBJ1-1; D is undetermined. V shed 2 bases and J shed 2 bases, with 6 bases lying between them. This CDR3 is 13 amino acids long. Germline CDR1 is MNHEY and CDR2 is SVGEGT.

Only one count was recorded for this clone. This rearrangement joins TRBV28 to TRBJ1-2; D unresolved. Germline CDR1 MDHEN, CDR2 SYDVKM. CDR3 length equals 13 residues. V was cut by 7 bases and J by 4 bases, with 13 bases left in between. The DNA for the CDR3 is TGTGCCAGCACCCCAGGACTTACCTATGGCTACACCTTC. This sequence encodes CASTPGLTYGYTF.

V gene TRBV19 combines with J gene TRBJ1-2; 9 bases are shared with TRBD1. J was trimmed by 7 bases and V by 3 bases; bases with no gene match: 6. CDR1 and CDR2 (germline): LNHDA, SQIVND (reference sequence). This CDR3 region has 14 residues. The CDR3 DNA follows: TGTGCCAGTAGTATCTGGGACAGGGAGACTGGCTACACCTTC. Its translation is CASSIWDRETGYTF.

The chain couples TRBV6-5 to TRBJ2-1; TRBD1 matches 11 bases. CDR1 and CDR2 (germline): MNHEY, SVGAGI. Losses at the gene ends were 6 bases for V and 6 bases for J; bases not matched to a gene: 7. CDR3 length: 15 amino acids. The chain's CDR3 is CASSQLGTGGNEQFF. The CDR3 DNA reads TGTGCCAGCAGCCAGCTCGGGACAGGGGGCAATGAGCAGTTCTTC.

This clone was recorded only once. V and J are TRBV6-5 and TRBJ2-7; TRBD2 matches at 13 bases. The CDR3 is made up of 15 amino acids. Germline CDR1 and CDR2: MNHEY and SVGAGI. V was pared by 4 bases and J by 4 bases, with 4 bases of the junction left unmatched. The CDR3 DNA reads as TGTGCCAGCAGTTTTCGGACTAGCGGGGGTTACGAGCAGTACTTC. This encodes CASSFRTSGGYEQYF.

The CDR3 protein is CASRQGGDTQYF. In DNA form, the CDR3 reads TGTGCCAGCAGGCAGGGCGGAGATACGCAGTATTTT. This chain uses TRBV5-6 with TRBJ2-3; perhaps TRBD1 as D (5 bases). Germline lookup yields CDR1 SGHDT and CDR2 YYEEEE. The V gene lost 5 bases and the J gene lost 5 bases, with 9 bases spanning the gap. CDR3 size: 12 residues.

Notes on this clone: One junction end disagrees with the germline gene, perhaps due to a read error. The V gene is TRBV19, the J gene TRBJ1-1; D is undetermined. This CDR3 comprises 13 residues. CDR1 and CDR2 (germline): LNHDA, SQIVND (reference sequence). CDR3 sequence: CASSDGGNTKAFF. The CDR3 nucleotides are TGTGCCAGTAGTGATGGCGGTAACACTAAAGCTTTCTTT.

The CDR3 DNA sequence: TGTGCCAGCAGTTTTAGGCAGGGCTATGGCTACACCTTC. It is translated as CASSFRQGYGYTF. This rearrangement joins TRBV12-3 or TRBV12-4 to TRBJ1-2; D may be TRBD1 (5 bases). CDR3 size: 13 residues. The ends were cut back, 3 bases at V and 4 bases at J, with 9 bases in the middle.

The chain joins TRBV18 to TRBJ2-5; a possible D gene is TRBD1 (6 bases). With 3 bases removed from V and 0 bases from J, the gap between germline ends came to 8 bases. The CDR3 is made up of 14 amino acids. Germline V gene data show CDR1 as KGHSH and CDR2 as LQKENI. CDR3 sequence reads: CASSPGQDQETQYF. The CDR3 region has the DNA TGTGCCAGCTCACCGGGACAAGACCAAGAGACCCAGTACTTC.

This clone was observed once. This chain uses TRBV5-5 with TRBJ2-7; tentative D call: TRBD1 (6 bases). V lost 5 bases to trimming and J lost 3 bases, with 12 bases between them. This CDR3 region has 13 residues. Germline CDR1 SGHKS, CDR2 YYEKEE (reference sequence). The CDR3 region is CASRWGLFYEQYF. The CDR3 DNA reads TGTGCCAGCAGGTGGGGGCTGTTCTACGAGCAGTACTTC.

This chain links TRBV27 with TRBJ1-2; a weak D match, TRBD1 (5 bases). Germline V CDR1 and CDR2: MNHEY, SMNVEV (reference sequence). This CDR3 is 14 amino acids long. V lost 4 bases, J lost 8 bases, and 17 bases lay in between. Written as DNA, the CDR3 is TGTGCCAGCAGTTGGGGCGGAGCCGGGAGAGGCTACACCTTC. Protein: CASSWGGAGRGYTF.

V gene TRBV6-6 combines with J gene TRBJ1-1, with unresolved D. The V end lost 2 bases, the J end lost 6 bases, and 13 bases lay between the germline ends. The CDR3 sequence is 14 residues long. From germline, CDR1 is MNHNY and CDR2 SVGAGI (reference sequence). The CDR3 sequence: CASSYEAGFAEAFF. CDR3 bases: TGTGCCAGCAGTTACGAGGCGGGGTTCGCTGAAGCTTTCTTT.

This chain connects TRBV4-1 to TRBJ2-7; 7 nucleotides line up with TRBD2. Unmatched junction bases numbered 12, after V lost 3 bases and J lost 1 base. From germline, CDR1 is MGHRA and CDR2 YSYEKL. The CDR3 sequence is 17 residues long. CDR3 nucleotides: TGCGCCAGCAGCCATCCTGGGAACGGGGACTATTCCTACGAGCAGTACTTC. It codes for CASSHPGNGDYSYEQYF.

This chain uses TRBV7-8 with TRBJ2-5; D might be TRBD2 (5 bases). V shed 5 bases and J shed 2 bases, with 12 bases lying between them. Germline loops: CDR1 SGHVS, CDR2 FQNEAQ. The CDR3 runs 14 residues. CDR3 sequence (DNA): TGTGCCAGCAGCCCGCGGGCAGTGCAAGAGACCCAGTACTTC. As protein: CASSPRAVQETQYF.

The chain has TRBV2 and TRBJ1-1, with 12 bases lining up with TRBD1. V dropped 7 bases and J dropped 4; count of bases not matched to a gene: 4. The CDR3 is 14 amino acids. The germline CDR1 and CDR2 sequences are SNHLY and FYNNEI. The chain's CDR3 is CASIRDRGLTEAFF. The CDR3 DNA reads TGTGCCAGCATACGGGACAGGGGGCTCACTGAAGCTTTCTTT. The whole variable domain, filled in from reference TRBV2 and TRBJ1-1, reads EPEVTQTPSHQVTQMGQEVILRCVPISNHLYFYWYRQILGQKVEFLVSFYNNEISEKSEIFDDQFSVERPDGSNFTLKIRSTKLEDSAMYFCASIRDRGLTEAFFGQGTRLTVV.

The J gene is TRBJ1-1, the V gene TRBV3-1 (or the pseudogene TRBV3-2); D is unresolved. V shed 1 base and J shed 2 bases, with 8 bases lying between them. CDR1 is LGHDT, CDR2 YNNKEL, per germline (reference sequence). This CDR3 comprises 14 residues. CDR3 DNA: TGTGCCAGCAGCCAAGCTTTATTAAACACTGAAGCTTTCTTT. Translation: CASSQALLNTEAFF.

The count of this clone is one. The rearrangement links TRBV5-1 to TRBJ1-1, with D hard to call. Trimming shortened V by 7 bases and J by 5 bases, and 15 bases separated the two germline ends. This CDR3 has 13 amino acids. Per germline, CDR1 SGHRS and CDR2 YFSETQ. The CDR3 sequence is CASVGGLGTEAFF. The CDR3 DNA follows: TGCGCCAGCGTGGGAGGGCTGGGGACTGAAGCTTTCTTT.

CDR3 loop: CASSRERSEKLFF. The CDR3 region has the DNA TGTGCCAGCAGCCGGGAGCGGTCTGAAAAACTGTTTTTT. This chain connects TRBV3-1 (or the pseudogene TRBV3-2) to TRBJ1-4, with unresolved D. The CDR3 length is 13 residues. Germline lookup yields CDR1 LGHDT and CDR2 YNNKEL (reference sequence). Deletions cut 4 bases from V and 7 bases from J, with 10 bases between.

The count of this clone is one. This sequence joins TRBV6-2 or TRBV6-3 and TRBJ1-6, with D hard to call. V was cut by 6 bases and J by 7 bases, with 16 bases left in between. The CDR3 covers 15 residues. Per germline, CDR1 MNHEY and CDR2 SVGEGT. This CDR3 reads CASSLLDRQNSPLHF. Here the CDR3 DNA reads TGTGCCAGCAGCTTACTAGATCGGCAAAATTCACCCCTCCACTTT.

This clone was seen once. The chain combines TRBV20-1 with TRBJ1-2; 8 positions agree with TRBD1. This CDR3 is 11 amino acids long. After removal of 5 bases from V and 7 bases from J, the junction contained 3 bases not matched to a gene. Per the germline V gene, CDR1 is DFQATT and CDR2 is SNEGSKA (reference sequence). The CDR3 DNA follows: TGCAGTGCTTTCGACAGGGGTGGCTACACCTTC. As protein: CSAFDRGGYTF.

V usage is TRBV7-9 and J usage is TRBJ1-1; TRBD1 agrees at 9 bases. Germline V lookup: CDR1 SEHNR, CDR2 FQNEAQ (reference sequence). Unmatched junction bases numbered 13, after V lost 7 bases and J lost 4 bases. This CDR3 comprises 16 residues. The CDR3 spells CASIPISTGGSTEAFF. The DNA of the CDR3 is TGTGCCAGCATCCCCATCTCTACAGGGGGCAGCACTGAAGCTTTCTTT.

The chain employs TRBV19 and TRBJ1-2; maybe TRBD1 (5 bases). V was shortened by 2 bases and J by 6 bases, with 10 bases between the two germline ends. CDR1 and CDR2 (germline): LNHDA, SQIVND (reference sequence). The CDR3 loop spans 13 amino acids. Here the CDR3 DNA reads TGTGCCAGTAGTATACAGGGTGACCATGGCTACACCTTC. Its translation is CASSIQGDHGYTF. Based on the CDR3 plus reference TRBV19 and TRBJ1-2, the full variable domain is DGGITQSPKYLFRKEGQNVTLSCEQNLNHDAMYWYRQDPGQGLRLIYYSQIVNDFQKGDIAEGYSVSREKKESFPLTVTSAQKNPTAFYLCASSIQGDHGYTFGSGTRLTVV.

The V and J genes are TRBV20-1 and TRBJ2-7; D is undetermined. Germline CDR1 and CDR2: DFQATT and SNEGSKA (reference sequence). The V end was cut by 2 bases, the J end by 5 bases, with 7 bases between. CDR3 length: 11 amino acids. The chain's CDR3 is CSARSGDEQYF. Written as DNA, the CDR3 is TGCAGTGCTAGATCGGGTGACGAGCAGTACTTC.

The J gene is TRBJ1-6, the V gene TRBV3-1 (or the pseudogene TRBV3-2); D perhaps matches TRBD1 (6 bases). There are 15 residues in the CDR3. The V and J ends lost 8 bases and 9 bases respectively, with 20 bases between them. Germline V CDR1 and CDR2: LGHDT, YNNKEL (reference sequence). The CDR3 loop reads CASALGQGIGSPLHF. CDR3 bases: TGTGCCAGCGCTCTCGGGCAGGGGATAGGTTCACCCCTCCACTTT.

This chain joins TRBV4-3 and TRBJ2-3; 7 bases are a match to TRBD2. The V gene end was trimmed by 4 bases and the J gene end by 3 bases; junction bases not matched to a gene: 10. The CDR3 has 16 amino acids. From germline, CDR1 is LGHNA and CDR2 YSLEER. CDR3 DNA sequence: TGCGCCAGCAGCCCTGTTTGGGGGGGGAAAACAGATACGCAGTATTTT. This translates into CASSPVWGGKTDTQYF.

The chain carries TRBV5-1 and TRBJ2-2; possibly TRBD1 for D (6 bases). Trimming pared 4 bases from V and 4 bases from J, leaving 17 bases between. Germline values: CDR1 SGHRS, CDR2 YFSETQ. The CDR3 contains 16 residues. As DNA, the CDR3 is TGCGCCAGCAGCCGAGTGAGAAACAGGGCCACCGGGGAGCTGTTTTTT. Translating it yields CASSRVRNRATGELFF.

The chain employs TRBV7-6 and TRBJ2-1; the match to TRBD2 covers 11 bases. The CDR3 length is 19 residues. Trimming removed 2 bases from V and 5 bases from J; junction bases left unmatched: 14. Germline loops: CDR1 SGHVS, CDR2 FNYEAQ. CDR3 coding DNA: TGTGCCAGCAGCTTAACAGCTAGCGGGGGGCTCTTTAAGGACAATGAGCAGTTCTTC. Translating gives CASSLTASGGLFKDNEQFF. Using reference TRBV7-6 and TRBJ2-1 for the parts outside the CDR3, the full variable domain is GAGVSQSPRYKVTKRGQDVALRCDPISGHVSLYWYRQALGQGPEFLTYFNYEAQQDKSGLPNDRFSAERPEGSISTLTIQRTEQRDSAMYRCASSLTASGGLFKDNEQFFGPGTRLTVL.

This chain links TRBV5-1 with TRBJ2-2; 7 positions agree with TRBD1. Trimming at V came to 0 bases and at J to 6 bases, leaving 5 bases not matched to a gene. CDR3 length: 15 amino acids. CDR1 SGHRS and CDR2 YFSETQ come from the germline V gene. The CDR3 DNA reads TGCGCCAGCAGCTTGGATTTGCAGGGGGCCGGGGAGCTGTTTTTT. Translation: CASSLDLQGAGELFF.

The chain is built from TRBV5-1 and TRBJ2-1; 7 bases are a match to TRBD2. The junction had 1 base not matched to a gene; V was cut back by 0 bases and J by 1 base. Germline V gene lookup returns CDR1 SGHRS and CDR2 YFSETQ. The CDR3 length is 15 residues. CDR3 amino acids: CASSLEGLSYNEQFF. CDR3 in DNA: TGCGCCAGCAGCTTGGAGGGACTATCCTACAATGAGCAGTTCTTC.

The chain employs TRBV4-1 and TRBJ1-4; a possible D gene is TRBD1 (5 bases). The CDR3 has 15 residues. Germline V CDR1 and CDR2: MGHRA, YSYEKL. The germline V and J ends were trimmed by 0 bases and 5 bases, with 10 bases remaining between them. The CDR3 DNA sequence: TGCGCCAGCAGCCAAGAGGGCCAGGGAAATGAAAAACTGTTTTTT. Its translation: CASSQEGQGNEKLFF.